This TCR beta chain was recorded in a study of blood T cell repertoires in COVID-19. Study-level background: COVID-19 samples from acute and convalescent phases originated in the United States, Italy and Spain. Sample material is recorded as cDNA or gDNA derived from T cells, B-cell-depleted T cells, or PBMCs.

In the authors' methods: Amplification with reference gene primers provided the estimates of nucleated cell counts. Only in-frame clones appear in the TCRdb table, and some are missing; sequencing was by immunoSEQ multiplex PCR. D and trimming come from the DNA, and the V and J calls and clone size come from that table. The sample carries some 180,000 clones, 76% recorded once. The germline CDR1 and CDR2 sequences are SGHNT and YENEEA. The CDR3 contains 14 residues. The junction had 3 bases not matched to a gene; V was cut back by 5 bases and J by 8 bases. The V gene is TRBV11-3, the J gene TRBJ2-1; 13 positions match TRBD2. The sequenced sample consisted of peripheral blood. The receptor was isolated from a woman aged 45-60 years with active or convalescent COVID-19. The chain's CDR3 is CASSRTSGSDEQFF. The CDR3 bases are TGTGCCAGCAGCCGGACTAGCGGGAGTGATGAGCAGTTCTTC.